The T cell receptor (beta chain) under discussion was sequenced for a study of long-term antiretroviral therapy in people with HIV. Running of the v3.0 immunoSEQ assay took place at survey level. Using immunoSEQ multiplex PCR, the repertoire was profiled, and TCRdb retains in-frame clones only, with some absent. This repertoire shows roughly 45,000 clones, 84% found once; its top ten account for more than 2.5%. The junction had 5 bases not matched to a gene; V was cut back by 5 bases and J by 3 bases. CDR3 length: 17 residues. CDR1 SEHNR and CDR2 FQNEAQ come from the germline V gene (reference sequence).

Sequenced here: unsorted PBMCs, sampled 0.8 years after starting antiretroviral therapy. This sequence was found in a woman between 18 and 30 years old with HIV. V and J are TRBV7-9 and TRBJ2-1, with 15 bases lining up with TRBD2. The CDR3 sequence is CASSDGTSGRNYNEQFF. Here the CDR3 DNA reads TGTGCCAGCAGCGATGGGACTAGCGGGAGGAACTACAATGAGCAGTTCTTC.